This TCR beta chain was documented in a study of siplizumab effects on memory and regulatory T cells (dated by TCRdb to between 2018 and 2020). Looking at the study overall: The effect of the anti-CD2 antibody siplizumab on alloreactive T-cell subsets was examined in allogeneic mixed lymphocyte reactions constructed from human PBMCs.

There are a few counts of this clone. Its antigen is unknown. No much larger clone exists at a distance of one base, and base qualities are not known. This specimen includes other DNA sequences encoding the same CDR3. Libraries were prepared through the immunoSEQ multiplex PCR assay. The deep sequencing platform assayed about 10^5 TCR templates per sample. Genomic DNA extracted from sorted T cells was the material used for TCRbeta CDR3 sequencing. The study's own analysis went as follows. Clonal analysis of TCRbeta CDR3 data was done in the R programming language. Unstimulated samples were compared with post-reaction CFSE-low samples to define alloreactive CD4+ and CD8+ clones. Alloreactive CD4+ clones were assigned to regulatory or non-regulatory origin by matching sequences to sorted unstimulated Treg and non-Treg repertoires. TCRdb retrieved this table from immuneACCESS and kept in-frame rearrangements only. Not all clones are present; in checked studies, unresolved V genes account for under half, and no reason is known for the remainder. That table gives V, J and clone size, and the DNA gave D and trimming. For this sample there are about 50,000 clones; about 88% appear just once. The top ten constitute about 0.35% of the sample.

Measured from the cysteine to the phenylalanine, the CDR3 is 12 residues long. Only the CDR3 DNA is retained, 36 bases long and in frame from the first base. CDR1 and CDR2, per the germline V gene (reference sequence), are GTSNPN and SVGIG. V and J lose 5 bases and 2 bases, and a span of 10 bases separates them. Overall study results and their limits: Compared with memory T cells, unstimulated naive T cells appeared more diverse, and naive cells seemed to make a substantial contribution to the alloresponse. Among mappable alloreactive CD4+ clones, the Treg-derived fraction averaged approximately 69% with siplizumab versus roughly 30% in control reactions. Because sequences at frequencies below about 10^-5 were poorly captured, only a minor fraction of alloreactive clones could be mapped back to unstimulated subsets. Whether proliferating Tregs from siplizumab cultures actually had suppressive function was not functionally confirmed. Siplizumab significantly reduced the cumulative frequency of alloreactive sequences traceable to unstimulated CD4+ memory T cells. A naive or memory phenotype could not be assigned to roughly 75-97% of proliferating CD4+ or CD8+ clones.

In three donor pairs, further sequencing was done on unstimulated CD8+ naive, CD4+ memory, CD8+ TEMRA, CD4+ naive and CD8+ effector memory subsets. Sorted unstimulated T cells, along with proliferating T cells recovered from mixed lymphocyte reactions, underwent TCRbeta CDR3 sequencing. Fresh whole blood from approximately ten HLA-typed healthy donors was used to isolate PBMCs. Specimen: naive CD8+ T cells sorted from blood. Read against the paper, the sample's cell subset or site label means: unstimulated naive T cells. This clonotype was sampled from a human donor in good health. The chain links TRBV30 with TRBJ2-7; matching of 5 bases hints at TRBD2 as the D gene. CDR3 region: CAWSTGTYEQYF. The nucleotide sequence reads as follows: TGTGCCTGGTCGACCGGGACCTACGAGCAGTACTTC.